A single sample gave rise to the 32 T cell receptor beta chains below, sequenced in a study of Graves' ophthalmopathy and Graves' hyperthyroidism. Amplification from RNA transcripts yielded the TCR beta CDR3 regions. First-round RT-PCR relied on HTBI primers, and a second-round multiplex PCR came next. TCRdb re-called the multiplex PCR reads with MiXCR, one entry per CDR3 protein. Of over 650,000 distinct CDR3 sequences listed, about 38% are singletons. Source material: peripheral blood. The receptors shown here come from an adult man with Graves' ophthalmopathy.

This clonotype was detected ten times or more. The rearrangement links TRBV6-1 to TRBJ2-5; 7 nucleotides align to TRBD2. The ends lost 6 bases at V and 7 bases at J; junction bases unmatched: 11. The germline CDR1 and CDR2 sequences are MNHNS and SASEGT. There are 14 residues in the CDR3. In DNA form, the CDR3 reads TGTGCCAGCAGCCTTGGCGGGAGCCCCGGGACCCAGTACTTC. Translated, it gives CASSLGGSPGTQYF.

This clonotype was recorded many times. The chain joins TRBV19 to TRBJ1-1; a possible D gene is TRBD1 (5 bases). CDR1 and CDR2 from the germline V gene are LNHDA and SQIVND (reference sequence). This CDR3 comprises 13 residues. V was shortened by 9 bases and J by 3 bases, with 14 bases between the two germline ends. The CDR3 region is CASSDRGDTEAFF. CDR3 nucleotide sequence: TGTGCCAGCAGTGATCGGGGGGACACTGAAGCTTTCTTT.

CDR3 nucleotide sequence: TGTGCCACCAGTGAGGGGCGAATTAATTCACCCCTCCACTTT. It translates to CATSEGRINSPLHF. The chain is built from TRBV24-1 and TRBJ1-6; weak D call: TRBD1 (5 bases). The germline V gene has CDR1 KGHDR and CDR2 SFDVKD. CDR3 length equals 14 residues. Trimming took 4 bases from V and 6 from J, leaving 9 bases between them.

Remarks on this clonotype: Mismatch with germline at one junction end may stem from a read error. The gene calls are TRBV10-3 and TRBJ2-3, with TRBD2 matching 7 bases. The CDR3 contains 16 residues. The germline V gene has CDR1 ENHRY and CDR2 SYGVKD. The chain's CDR3 is CASSYVERGPTDTQYF. The CDR3 coding sequence is TGTGCCAGCAGTTACGTCGAGCGGGGTCCCACAGATACGCAGTATTTT.

Concerning this clonotype: The junction differs from germline at one of its ends, possibly a read error. The chain joins TRBV9 to TRBJ2-3; possibly TRBD1 for D (5 bases). The CDR3 sequence is 13 residues long. Germline V CDR1 and CDR2: SGDLS, YYNGEE. The CDR3 coding sequence is TGTGCCGGCAGCGCCAGGGGCACAGATACGCAGTATTTT. Amino acid sequence: CAGSARGTDTQYF. Full variable domain (remainder filled in from reference TRBV9 and TRBJ2-3): DSGVTQTPKHLITATGQRVTLRCSPRSGDLSVYWYQQSLDQGLQFLIQYYNGEERAKGNILERFSAQQFPDLHSELNLSSLELGDSALYFCAGSARGTDTQYFGPGTRLTVL.

A few counts support this clonotype. The chain recombines TRBV9 with TRBJ1-1; no clear D. V lost 5 bases, J lost 0 bases, and 17 bases lay in between. CDR1 and CDR2 (germline): SGDLS, YYNGEE. The CDR3 is 16 amino acids. The CDR3 DNA follows: TGTGCCAGCAGTGACCAGATGCCCCTCATGAACACTGAAGCTTTCTTT. This gives the protein CASSDQMPLMNTEAFF.

The chain has TRBV9 and TRBJ1-5; tentatively, D is TRBD1 (5 bases). V lost 4 bases to trimming and J lost 6 bases, with 17 bases between them. The CDR3 consists of 15 residues. The germline V gene has CDR1 SGDLS and CDR2 YYNGEE. The CDR3 sequence: CASSSGAGRAQPQHF. In DNA form, the CDR3 reads TGTGCCAGCAGCTCCGGGGCAGGGCGGGCTCAGCCCCAGCATTTT.

This clonotype has a handful of counts. The gene calls are TRBV6-6 and TRBJ1-1; D unclear. The V and J ends lost 2 bases and 4 bases respectively, with 14 bases between them. The CDR3 is 15 amino acids. Germline-derived CDR1 and CDR2 are MNHNY and SVGAGI (reference sequence). CDR3 bases: TGTGCCAGCAGTTACAAGGGTAGAAGAGGCACTGAAGCTTTCTTT. This sequence encodes CASSYKGRRGTEAFF.

In this sample, this clonotype turned up many times. The rearrangement links TRBV7-9 to TRBJ1-1; a weak D match, TRBD1 (5 bases). The CDR3 has 14 amino acids. The germline V gene encodes CDR1 SEHNR and CDR2 FQNEAQ (reference sequence). Trimming stripped 1 base from V and 1 base from J, with 7 bases between. The CDR3: CASSLGTTNTEAFF. CDR3 nucleotide sequence: TGTGCCAGCAGCTTAGGGACAACGAACACTGAAGCTTTCTTT.

This clonotype was counted once. The rearrangement links TRBV19 to TRBJ1-2; TRBD1 aligns across 8 bases. Germline V lookup: CDR1 LNHDA, CDR2 SQIVND (reference sequence). The J segment lost 4 bases and the V segment lost 11 bases, leaving 15 bases of the junction unmatched. CDR3 length: 15 residues. CDR3 nucleotide sequence: TGTGCCTGCGGCAGCCCGGGACAGGCACTCTATGGCTACACCTTC. Its translation is CACGSPGQALYGYTF.

As regards this clonotype: A much larger clonotype is one base distant, so this may be a read error. The conserved phenylalanine or tryptophan normally closing the CDR3 is absent here, so this likely arose from a read error. The chain couples TRBV11-2 to TRBJ2-7; tentatively, D is TRBD1 (6 bases). Germline CDR1 is SGHAT and CDR2 is FQNNGV. The CDR3 sequence is 13 residues long. V was trimmed by 6 bases and J by 6 bases, leaving 15 bases between them. CDR3 sequence (DNA): TGTGCCAGCAGACCCGGGACATTGGGCGAGCAGTACTGC. It translates to CASRPGTLGEQYC.

This clonotype was counted many times. The V gene is TRBV20-1, the J gene TRBJ1-1; no reliable D call. V was cut by 0 bases and J by 1 base, with 6 bases left in between. The CDR3 has 13 residues. Per the germline V gene, CDR1 is DFQATT and CDR2 is SNEGSKA (reference sequence). CDR3 sequence: CSARDRPNTEAFF. In DNA, the CDR3 is TGCAGTGCTAGAGACCGTCCGAACACTGAAGCTTTCTTT.

This chain uses TRBV20-1 with TRBJ2-5, with 8 bases that match TRBD2. V was pared by 7 bases and J by 4 bases, with 8 bases of the junction left unmatched. CDR3 length equals 13 residues. CDR1 and CDR2 (germline): DFQATT, SNEGSKA (reference sequence). In nucleotides, the CDR3 is TGCAGTGTTCCCGGGGGGGCAGGAGAGACCCAGTACTTC. Amino acid sequence: CSVPGGAGETQYF.

The chain couples TRBV7-8 to TRBJ1-5; 8 bases agree with TRBD1. Germline V gene lookup returns CDR1 SGHVS and CDR2 FQNEAQ. This CDR3 has 17 residues. V lost 11 bases, J lost 4 bases, and 19 bases stayed unmatched. The CDR3 loop reads CAWSGQGAATGNQPQHF. The CDR3, as DNA: TGTGCCTGGAGTGGGCAGGGGGCCGCTACCGGTAATCAGCCCCAGCATTTT.

The chain uses TRBV6-5 and TRBJ2-2, with 11 bases fitting TRBD1. CDR1 and CDR2 (germline): MNHEY, SVGAGI. CDR3 size: 15 residues. The V gene end was trimmed by 4 bases and the J gene end by 7 bases; junction bases not matched to a gene: 5. DNA of the CDR3: TGTGCCAGCAGTTCTGGACAGGGGGCCAACGGGGAGCTGTTTTTT. It encodes CASSSGQGANGELFF.

A word on this clonotype: This may arise from a read error, as a much more abundant clone is one base away. The chain is built from TRBV10-3 and TRBJ2-6; tentative D call: TRBD2 (5 bases). V was clipped by 10 bases and J by 6 bases, with 16 bases between them. Germline loops: CDR1 ENHRY, CDR2 SYGVKD. The CDR3 runs to 14 residues. CDR3 residues: CATGDGQEANVLTF. CDR3 in DNA: TGTGCCACCGGGGATGGTCAAGAGGCCAACGTCCTGACTTTC.

This clonotype occurred many times. This chain joins TRBV11-3 and TRBJ1-3, with D uncertain. The CDR3 runs to 12 residues. The germline gives CDR1 SGHNT, CDR2 YENEEA. Trimming stripped 5 bases from V and 4 bases from J, with 6 bases between. The CDR3 coding sequence is TGTGCCAGCAGCGTAACAGGAAACACCATATATTTT. This sequence encodes CASSVTGNTIYF. Full variable domain (missing parts from reference TRBV11-3 and TRBJ1-3): EAGVVQSPRYKIIEKKQPVAFWCNPISGHNTLYWYLQNLGQGPELLIRYENEEAVDDSQLPKDRFSAERLKGVDSTLKIQPAELGDSAVYLCASSVTGNTIYFGEGSWLTVV.

Ten or more counts support this clonotype. The V and J genes are TRBV19 and TRBJ1-2, with 7 bases matching TRBD1. V dropped 6 bases and J dropped 0; count of bases not matched to a gene: 7. Germline loops: CDR1 LNHDA, CDR2 SQIVND (reference sequence). This CDR3 region has 15 residues. In DNA, the CDR3 is TGTGCCAGTAGAGATCGGGACAGAGCTAACTATGGCTACACCTTC. Protein: CASRDRDRANYGYTF. The complete variable domain, with remaining parts taken from reference TRBV19 and TRBJ1-2, reads DGGITQSPKYLFRKEGQNVTLSCEQNLNHDAMYWYRQDPGQGLRLIYYSQIVNDFQKGDIAEGYSVSREKKESFPLTVTSAQKNPTAFYLCASRDRDRANYGYTFGSGTRLTVV.

The V call is TRBV18, the J call TRBJ2-7; D is unresolved. The CDR3 sequence is 12 residues long. V was cut by 3 bases and J by 4 bases, with 7 bases left in between. Per germline, CDR1 KGHSH and CDR2 LQKENI. The CDR3 sequence: CASSPDPYEQYF. CDR3 sequence (DNA): TGTGCCAGCTCACCGGATCCTTACGAGCAGTACTTC.

In the case of this clonotype: One junction end does not reproduce the germline sequence, and a read error may be involved. The chain is built from TRBV11-1 and TRBJ2-5, with D uncertain. CDR3 length: 13 residues. CDR1 is SGHAT and CDR2 is FQDESV in the germline V gene (reference sequence). CDR3 bases: TGTGCCAGCAGCTTACGCAACCAAGGGACCCAGTACTTC. Encoded protein: CASSLRNQGTQYF.

The rearrangement uses TRBV9 and TRBJ2-7; D might be TRBD2 (6 bases). V dropped 4 bases and J dropped 0 bases, with 11 bases sitting between them. The CDR3 runs 14 residues. CDR1 and CDR2 (germline): SGDLS, YYNGEE. CDR3 nucleotides: TGTGCCAGCAGCCCAACTAGCAGCTCCTACGAGCAGTACTTC. Translated: CASSPTSSSYEQYF.

This chain uses TRBV2 with TRBJ1-3; D not resolved. Trimming shortened V by 7 bases and J by 0 bases, and 13 bases separated the two germline ends. The V gene's germline CDR1 is SNHLY and CDR2 FYNNEI. This CDR3 is 15 amino acids long. The CDR3 spells CASKGQRYSGNTIYF. In nucleotides, the CDR3 is TGTGCCAGCAAGGGTCAACGTTACTCTGGAAACACCATATATTTT.

The chain uses TRBV9 and TRBJ2-7; unclear D gene. Trimming removed 0 bases at V and 0 bases at J, with 4 bases between. This CDR3 region has 13 residues. The germline V gene encodes CDR1 SGDLS and CDR2 YYNGEE. In DNA, the CDR3 is TGTGCCAGCAGCGTAGATATCTCCTACGAGCAGTACTTC. It encodes CASSVDISYEQYF.

About this clonotype: One base away lies a much larger clone, so this may be a sequencing read error. V is TRBV10-3 and J is TRBJ1-2; D is possibly TRBD1 (6 bases). Per germline, CDR1 ENHRY and CDR2 SYGVKD. The CDR3 contains 13 residues. The ends were cut back, 9 bases at V and 6 bases at J, with 17 bases in the middle. CDR3 loop: CAIGQSNFHGYTF. The CDR3 bases are TGTGCCATAGGACAGTCTAATTTCCATGGCTACACCTTC.

In the case of this clonotype: This may come from a read error, since a much larger clone is one base off. The chain employs TRBV16 and TRBJ2-2, with D possibly matching TRBD2 (7 bases). CDR1 and CDR2 from the germline V gene are KGHSY and FQNENV. The CDR3 length is 16 residues. V lost 4 bases and J 5 bases, leaving 17 bases between the germline ends. CDR3 in DNA: TGTGCCAGCAGCCCCCCGGGGGGCGCGGATACCGGGGAGCTGTTTTTT. Encoded protein: CASSPPGGADTGELFF.

Many counts were recorded for this clonotype. The chain employs TRBV6-5 and TRBJ1-6, with no clear D. Trimming removed 8 bases at V and 7 bases at J, with 9 bases between. The length of the CDR3 is 12 residues. Germline CDR1 reads MNHEY; CDR2 reads SVGAGI. The CDR3 region has the DNA TGTGCCAGCGGTGGGCCAAATTCACCCCTCCACTTT. This gives the protein CASGGPNSPLHF.

This clonotype was seen at least ten times. This chain connects TRBV7-2 to TRBJ1-2, with D hard to call. The CDR3 spans 14 residues. V was clipped by 2 bases and J by 4 bases, with 11 bases between them. Germline V gives CDR1 SGHTA, CDR2 FQGNSA. CDR3 bases: TGTGCCAGCAGCTTAATGGCAGGTACCTATGGCTACACCTTC. Its protein is CASSLMAGTYGYTF.

This clonotype was recorded at least ten times. V usage is TRBV7-3 and J usage is TRBJ2-5, with 11 bases lining up with TRBD2. J was trimmed by 5 bases and V by 5 bases; bases with no gene match: 4. The CDR3 spans 14 residues. The germline V gene has CDR1 SGHTA and CDR2 FQGTGA. CDR3 in DNA: TGTGCCAGCAGCCGTAGCGGGGGGGGGGAGACCCAGTACTTC. This codes for CASSRSGGGETQYF.

Many counts were recorded for this clonotype. The rearrangement joins TRBV11-2 to TRBJ2-7, with TRBD2 as a possible D gene (5 bases). The CDR3 length is 13 residues. The V end was cut by 1 base, the J end by 5 bases, with 9 bases between. Germline V lookup: CDR1 SGHAT, CDR2 FQNNGV. The CDR3 sequence: CASSLGEFDEQYF. The CDR3 DNA sequence: TGTGCCAGCAGCTTAGGGGAGTTTGACGAGCAGTACTTC.

This clonotype occurred many times. This rearrangement joins TRBV29-1 to TRBJ1-1; 7 bases are a match to TRBD1. V was pared by 6 bases and J by 2 bases, with 12 bases of the junction left unmatched. The CDR3 contains 15 residues. Per germline, CDR1 SQVTM and CDR2 ANQGSEA. CDR3: CSVPTGTALNTEAFF. The CDR3 region has the DNA TGCAGCGTGCCTACCGGGACAGCACTTAACACTGAAGCTTTCTTT.

This clonotype was detected ten times or more. The chain links TRBV29-1 to TRBJ1-5; 9 bases fit TRBD1. Germline V CDR1 and CDR2: SQVTM, ANQGSEA. This CDR3 has 14 amino acids. The V gene end was trimmed by 4 bases and the J gene end by 6 bases; junction bases not matched to a gene: 7. The CDR3 bases are TGCAGCGTTGGAGGGACAGGGACGGGTCAGCCCCAGCATTTT. The encoded protein is CSVGGTGTGQPQHF.

The CDR3 reads CAWSVLGPGAFF. CDR3 bases: TGTGCCTGGAGTGTTTTGGGACCTGGGGCTTTCTTT. The chain couples TRBV30 to TRBJ1-1, with a weak D call TRBD1 (5 bases). Trimming stripped 0 bases from V and 11 bases from J, with 13 bases between. The CDR3 is 12 residues long. CDR1 and CDR2 (germline): GTSNPN, SVGIG (reference sequence). Based on the CDR3 plus reference TRBV30 and TRBJ1-1, the full variable domain is SQTIHQWPATLVQPVGSPLSLECTVEGTSNPNLYWYRQAAGRGLQLLFYSVGIGQISSEVPQNLSASRPQDRQFILSSKKLLLSDSGFYLCAWSVLGPGAFFGQGTRLTVV.